This T cell receptor (beta chain) comes out of a study of blood T cell repertoires in COVID-19. Clones were sequenced by immunoSEQ multiplex PCR, and TCRdb holds only the in-frame ones, with some missing. The sample contains under 300,000 clones, about four fifths of which appear only once. The CDR3 consists of 16 residues. Germline CDR1 and CDR2: MRHNA and SNTAGT. V lost 6 bases and J lost 3; bases outside the gene matches: 7. The chain couples TRBV6-4 to TRBJ2-1; 11 bases line up with TRBD2. Sequences were obtained from peripheral blood. The origin of this receptor is a woman younger than 35 with acute or convalescent COVID-19. The CDR3 sequence is CASSRELAGVYNEQFF. CDR3 sequence (DNA): TGTGCCAGCAGCCGTGAACTAGCGGGAGTCTACAATGAGCAGTTCTTC.